The clone carrying this TCR beta chain was seen ten or more times. The target antigen is unknown. This sample is drawn from a study of T cell repertoires in cytomegalovirus infection. Study overall: Recently identified HLA-C-restricted and well-studied HLA-B-restricted CMV epitopes were used. From public TCR beta signatures came an indication of both CMV infection and matching HLA type.

One entry per CDR3 protein results from TCRdb running MiXCR on the reads. The sample yields tens of thousands of distinct CDR3 sequences, 20% to 25% seen once. CDR1 and CDR2 (germline): LGHNA, YSLEER. The CDR3 spans 16 residues. Trimming removed 0 bases from V and 5 bases from J, with 11 bases in between. V is TRBV4-3 and J is TRBJ1-6; D remains ambiguous. Sequencing used CD8+ T cells from cultured PBMCs, obtained from culture after CMV antigen stimulation. This sequence was found in a human donor in good health (CMV status not recorded). Some clones in this sample may be carry-over from other donors' samples. The CDR3 is CASSQDSGGNNSPLHF. Written as DNA, the CDR3 is TGCGCCAGCAGCCAAGATTCGGGCGGGAATAATTCACCCCTCCACTTT.